This note documents a single T cell receptor beta chain sequence. Its antigen is still unknown. This specimen comes from a study of cytomegalovirus exposure and HLA in healthy donors. Study conclusions and caveats: A few CMV-associated chains were confirmed in vitro to be specific for CMV antigens.

Profiled with immunoSEQ multiplex PCR; TCRdb holds only in-frame clones, not every one. The data contain 200,000 to 250,000 clones, 75% to 90% of them singletons. The V end lost 11 bases, the J end lost 4 bases, and 18 bases lay between the germline ends. In germline, CDR1 is SNHLY, CDR2 FYNNEI. This CDR3 is built from 13 residues. The chain joins TRBV2 to TRBJ2-7; D possibly corresponds to TRBD1 (6 bases). This TCR came from a young woman in good health and CMV-seronegative. Sequencing was performed on PBMCs. The CDR3 region is CAGRNPRGYEQYF. The DNA for the CDR3 is TGTGCCGGACGAAACCCCAGGGGTTACGAGCAGTACTTC.